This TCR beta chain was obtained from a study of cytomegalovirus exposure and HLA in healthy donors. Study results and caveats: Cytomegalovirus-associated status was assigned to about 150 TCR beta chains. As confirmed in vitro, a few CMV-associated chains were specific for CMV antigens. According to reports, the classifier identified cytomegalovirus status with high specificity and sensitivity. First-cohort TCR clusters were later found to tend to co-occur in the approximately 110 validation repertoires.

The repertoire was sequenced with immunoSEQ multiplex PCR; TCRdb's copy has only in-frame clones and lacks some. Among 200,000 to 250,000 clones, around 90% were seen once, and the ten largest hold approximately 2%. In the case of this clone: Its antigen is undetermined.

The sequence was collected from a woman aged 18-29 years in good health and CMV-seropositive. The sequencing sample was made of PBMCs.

CDR3 coding DNA: TGTGCCAGCAGTGATCCGGGAGGGCCAAGGGAGACCCAGTACTTC. This translates into CASSDPGGPRETQYF. V is TRBV2 and J is TRBJ2-5, with 8 bases identical to TRBD2. Germline V gene sequence: CDR1 SNHLY, CDR2 FYNNEI. The length of the CDR3 is 15 residues. V lost 3 bases, J lost 5 bases, and 8 bases stayed unmatched.